This T cell receptor (beta chain) was obtained from a study of T cell repertoires and Cas9 in healthy adults. Germline V gene sequence: CDR1 SNHLY, CDR2 FYNNEI. The CDR3 totals 14 residues. The assay was immunoSEQ multiplex PCR, and TCRdb's table has in-frame clones only and misses some. This sample has over 20,000 clones, with about 90% found just once. The specimen sequenced was CD4+ effector T cells (CD127+, CD25-, CD137-, CD154-) from PBMCs; culture status not recorded. The clonotype comes from a human donor in good health. The chain recombines TRBV2 with TRBJ2-5, with D perhaps matching TRBD2 (7 bases). The end of the DNA aligns better with TRBJ2-7, so the J call may be wrong. This chain's CDR3 is CASRWRGGIYEQYF. CDR3 coding DNA: TGTGCCAGCAGATGGAGGGGGGGGATATACGAGCAGTACTTC.